This T cell receptor beta chain was recorded in a study of T-cell memory formation after mild COVID-19. 5'RACE with constant-segment primers built TCRalpha and TCRbeta cDNA libraries with UMIs. MiXCR was run by TCRdb on the 5' RACE reads, yielding one entry per CDR3 protein. The data contain about 170,000 distinct CDR3 sequences, 10% to 15% of them seen just once; the ten biggest clones take up 3% to 4%. With respect to this clonotype: What it binds is not known.

J gave up 1 base and V 6 bases, and 11 bases lay outside the gene matches. Germline V gene sequence: CDR1 WSHSY, CDR2 SAAADI. CDR3 length: 16 amino acids. General study findings and limits: Confirmation of SARS-CoV-2 specificity was lacking for second-wave clones peaking day 37. The study found balanced CD4/CD8 in clones contracting day 15 to 85 and a CD4+ lean in later expanders. Certain responding clones were present in pre-infection memory, suggesting participation of cross-reactive memory.

The chain is built from TRBV10-2 and TRBJ2-7; 8 bases are shared with TRBD1. The source is a man younger than 30 who had mild COVID-19 (a few samples of this study predate the infection). Cell type and time point are not known. Sequencing was done on a sample of PBMCs or a T cell subset sorted from them (not recorded which). This CDR3 is CASRRGTRGLSYEQYF. Here the CDR3 DNA reads TGCGCCAGCAGGAGGGGGACCAGGGGGCTGTCCTACGAGCAGTACTTC.